The present T cell receptor beta chain was sequenced within a study of T cell responses to AZD1222 COVID-19 vaccine. The CDR3 contains 13 residues. The ends were cut back, 1 base at V and 4 bases at J, with 8 bases in the middle. The V gene's germline CDR1 is SGHRS and CDR2 YFSETQ. Study-wide points: In all cases, repertoires were sampled only after the peak T cell response. Recipients of AZD1222 seropositive at baseline numbered only 5 to 7. Within unmutated variant regions lay the reported targets of nearly half of spike-specific TCRs.

TCRdb's copy holds only in-frame clones and misses some; the assay was immunoSEQ multiplex PCR. The sample consists of 100,000 to 150,000 clones, roughly 91% of them appearing once. The sample holds one count of this clone. Its antigen remains unknown. The sample here was peripheral blood, taken on day 0 of AZD1222 vaccination. This chain connects TRBV5-1 to TRBJ2-5; D ambiguous. The TCR sequence derives from an adult in good health. CDR3 sequence: CASSLSSGETQYF. The CDR3 DNA is TGCGCCAGCAGCTTGAGTTCGGGAGAGACCCAGTACTTC.